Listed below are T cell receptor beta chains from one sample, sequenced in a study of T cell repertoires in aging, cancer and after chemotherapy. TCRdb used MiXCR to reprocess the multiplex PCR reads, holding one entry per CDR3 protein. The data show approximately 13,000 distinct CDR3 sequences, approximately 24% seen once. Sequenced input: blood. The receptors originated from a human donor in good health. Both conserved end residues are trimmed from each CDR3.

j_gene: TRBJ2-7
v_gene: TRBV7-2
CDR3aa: ASSLEAAKTYEQY

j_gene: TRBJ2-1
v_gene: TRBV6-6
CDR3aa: ASTKRDSSYNEQF

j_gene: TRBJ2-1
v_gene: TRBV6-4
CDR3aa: ASSDGGGPNEQF

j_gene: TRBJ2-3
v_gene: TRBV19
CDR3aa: ASSAGLADTQY

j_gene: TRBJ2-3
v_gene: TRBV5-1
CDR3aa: ASSRGQGGDTQY

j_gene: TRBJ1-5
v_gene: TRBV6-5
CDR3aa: ASSYQGASNQPQH

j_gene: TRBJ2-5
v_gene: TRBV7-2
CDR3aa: ASSLLGLAGGRETQY

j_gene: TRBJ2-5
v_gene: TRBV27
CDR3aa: ASNPLAGGLPGTQY

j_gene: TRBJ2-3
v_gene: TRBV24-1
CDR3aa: ATSDLEESTDTQY

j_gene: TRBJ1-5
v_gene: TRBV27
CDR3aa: ASSRGTGRRDQPQH

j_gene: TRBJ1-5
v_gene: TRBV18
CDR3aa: ASSPREANQPQH

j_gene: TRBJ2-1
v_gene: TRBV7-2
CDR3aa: ASSPSLAGGLNEQF